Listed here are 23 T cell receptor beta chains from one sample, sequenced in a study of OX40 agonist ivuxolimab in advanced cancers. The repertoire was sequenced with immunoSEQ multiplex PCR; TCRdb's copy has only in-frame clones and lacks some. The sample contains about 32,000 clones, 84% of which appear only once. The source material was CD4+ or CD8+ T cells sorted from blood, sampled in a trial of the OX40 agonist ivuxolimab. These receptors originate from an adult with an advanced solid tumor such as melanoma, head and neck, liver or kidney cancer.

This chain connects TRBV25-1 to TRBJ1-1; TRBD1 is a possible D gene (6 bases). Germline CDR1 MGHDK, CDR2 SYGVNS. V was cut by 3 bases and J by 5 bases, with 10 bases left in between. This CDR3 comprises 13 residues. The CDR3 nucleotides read TGTGCCAGCAGTGACGGGGGCTGGACTGAAGCTTTCTTT. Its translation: CASSDGGWTEAFF.

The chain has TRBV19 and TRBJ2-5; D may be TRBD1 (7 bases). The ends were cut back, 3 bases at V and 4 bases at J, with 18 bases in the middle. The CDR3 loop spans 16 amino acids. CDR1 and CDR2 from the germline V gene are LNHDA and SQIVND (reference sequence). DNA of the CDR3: TGTGCCAGTAGTATGAGTTCAGGGGGAGGTACAGAGACCCAGTACTTC. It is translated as CASSMSSGGGTETQYF.

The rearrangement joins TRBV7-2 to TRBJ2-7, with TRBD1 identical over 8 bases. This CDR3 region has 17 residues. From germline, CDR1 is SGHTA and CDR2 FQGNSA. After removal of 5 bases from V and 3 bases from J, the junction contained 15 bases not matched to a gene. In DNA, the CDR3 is TGTGCCAGCAGCCTCGCCCCGGCAGGGGGCGGAAACTACGAGCAGTACTTC. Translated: CASSLAPAGGGNYEQYF. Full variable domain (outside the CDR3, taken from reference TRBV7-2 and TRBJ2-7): GAGVSQSPSNKVTEKGKDVELRCDPISGHTALYWYRQSLGQGLEFLIYFQGNSAPDKSGLPSDRFSAERTGGSVSTLTIQRTQQEDSAVYLCASSLAPAGGGNYEQYFGPGTRLTVT.

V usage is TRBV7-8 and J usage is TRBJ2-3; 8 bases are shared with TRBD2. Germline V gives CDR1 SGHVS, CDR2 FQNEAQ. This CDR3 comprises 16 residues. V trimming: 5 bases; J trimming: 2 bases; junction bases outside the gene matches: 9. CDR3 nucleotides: TGTGCCAGCAGCACCTTAGCGGGATCCCCCACAGATACGCAGTATTTT. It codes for CASSTLAGSPTDTQYF.

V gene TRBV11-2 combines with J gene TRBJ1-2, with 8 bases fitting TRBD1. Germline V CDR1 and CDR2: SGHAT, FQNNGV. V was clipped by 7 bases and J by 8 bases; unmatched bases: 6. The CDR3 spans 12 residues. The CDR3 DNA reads TGTGCCAGCAATTCAGGGGGCCAGGGCTACACCTTC. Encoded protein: CASNSGGQGYTF.

CDR3 coding DNA: TGTGCCACCAGCAGAGATGTCCTAGCGGGAGCTTACTACGAGCAGTACTTC. Translating gives CATSRDVLAGAYYEQYF. The chain recombines TRBV15 with TRBJ2-7; TRBD2 matches 10 bases. V was clipped by 0 bases and J by 3 bases; unmatched bases: 8. Germline values: CDR1 LNHNV, CDR2 YYDKDF (reference sequence). This CDR3 comprises 17 residues.

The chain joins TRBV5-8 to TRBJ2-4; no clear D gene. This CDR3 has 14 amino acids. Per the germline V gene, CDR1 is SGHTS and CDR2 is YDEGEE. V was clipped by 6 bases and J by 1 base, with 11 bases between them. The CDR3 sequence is CASKESGAKNIQYF. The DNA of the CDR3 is TGTGCCAGCAAAGAGTCTGGGGCCAAAAACATTCAGTACTTC. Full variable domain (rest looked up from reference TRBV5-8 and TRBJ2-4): EAGVTQSPTHLIKTRGQQATLRCSPISGHTSVYWYQQALGLGLQFLLWYDEGEERNRGNFPPRFSGRQFPNYSSELNVNALELEDSALYLCASKESGAKNIQYFGAGTRLSVL.

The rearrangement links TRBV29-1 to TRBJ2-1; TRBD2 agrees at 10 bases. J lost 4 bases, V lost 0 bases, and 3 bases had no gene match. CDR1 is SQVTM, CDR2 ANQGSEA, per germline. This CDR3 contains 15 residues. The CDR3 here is CSVEDQGLAYNEQFF. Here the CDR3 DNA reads TGCAGCGTTGAAGATCAGGGACTAGCGTACAATGAGCAGTTCTTC.

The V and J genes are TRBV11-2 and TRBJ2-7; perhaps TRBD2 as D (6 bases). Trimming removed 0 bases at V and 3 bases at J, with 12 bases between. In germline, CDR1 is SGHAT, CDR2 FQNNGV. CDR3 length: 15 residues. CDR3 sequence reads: CASSLEHGSFYEQYF. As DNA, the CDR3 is TGTGCCAGCAGCTTAGAGCACGGGAGTTTCTACGAGCAGTACTTC.

The CDR3 sequence is CASSRRGRDYEQYF. The CDR3 coding sequence is TGTGCCAGTTCGCGGAGAGGGCGAGACTACGAGCAGTACTTC. The chain has TRBV27 and TRBJ2-7; possibly TRBD2 for D (5 bases). Germline values: CDR1 MNHEY, CDR2 SMNVEV (reference sequence). The CDR3 has 14 amino acids. Trimming pared 9 bases from V and 3 bases from J, leaving 18 bases between.

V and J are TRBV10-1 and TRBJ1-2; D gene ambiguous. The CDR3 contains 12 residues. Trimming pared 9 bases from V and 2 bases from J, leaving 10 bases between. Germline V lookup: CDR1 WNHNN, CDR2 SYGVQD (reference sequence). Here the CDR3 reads CASLDRNYGYTF. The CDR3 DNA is TGCGCCAGTTTGGACCGAAACTATGGCTACACCTTC.

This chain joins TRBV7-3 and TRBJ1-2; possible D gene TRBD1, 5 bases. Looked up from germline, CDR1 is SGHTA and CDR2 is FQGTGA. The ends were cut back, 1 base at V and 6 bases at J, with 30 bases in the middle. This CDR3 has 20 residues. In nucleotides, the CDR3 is TGTGCCAGCAGCTTAAAACCCTCTAACTCCGATGTGGGGCCGGAAAATGGCTACACCTTC. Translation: CASSLKPSNSDVGPENGYTF.

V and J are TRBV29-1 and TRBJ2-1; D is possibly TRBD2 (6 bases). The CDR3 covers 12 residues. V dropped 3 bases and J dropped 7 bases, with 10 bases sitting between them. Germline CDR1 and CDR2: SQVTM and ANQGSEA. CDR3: CSVEREKNEQFF. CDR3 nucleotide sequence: TGCAGCGTTGAGCGGGAAAAGAATGAGCAGTTCTTC.

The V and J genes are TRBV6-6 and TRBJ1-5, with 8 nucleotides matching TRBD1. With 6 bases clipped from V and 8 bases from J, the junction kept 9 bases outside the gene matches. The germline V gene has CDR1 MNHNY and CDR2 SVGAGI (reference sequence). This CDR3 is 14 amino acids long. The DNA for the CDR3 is TGTGCCAGCAGAACTTGGACAGGGACGGAGCCCCAGCATTTT. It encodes CASRTWTGTEPQHF.

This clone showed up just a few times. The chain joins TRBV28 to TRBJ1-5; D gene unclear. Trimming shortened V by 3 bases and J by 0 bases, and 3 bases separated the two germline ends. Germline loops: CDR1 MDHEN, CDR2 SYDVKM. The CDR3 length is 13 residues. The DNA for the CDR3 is TGTGCCAGCAGTTTTAGTAGCAATCAGCCCCAGCATTTT. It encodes CASSFSSNQPQHF.

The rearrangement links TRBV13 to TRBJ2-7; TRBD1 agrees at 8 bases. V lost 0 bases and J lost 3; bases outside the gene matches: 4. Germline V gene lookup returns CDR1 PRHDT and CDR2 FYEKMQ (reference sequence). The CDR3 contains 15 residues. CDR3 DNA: TGTGCCAGCAGCTTAGGGGGGGGACAGGTCTACGAGCAGTACTTC. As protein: CASSLGGGQVYEQYF.

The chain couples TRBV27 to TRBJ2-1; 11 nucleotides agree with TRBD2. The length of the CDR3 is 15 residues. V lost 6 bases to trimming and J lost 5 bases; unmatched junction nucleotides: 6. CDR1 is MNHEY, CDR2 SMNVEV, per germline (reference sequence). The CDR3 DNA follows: TGTGCCAGCAGCCCTAGCGGGGGGCAAGACAATGAGCAGTTCTTC. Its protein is CASSPSGGQDNEQFF.

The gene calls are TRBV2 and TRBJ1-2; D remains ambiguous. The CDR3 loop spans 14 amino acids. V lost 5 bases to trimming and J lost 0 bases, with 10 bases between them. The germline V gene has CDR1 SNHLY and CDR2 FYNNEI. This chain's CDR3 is CASSRPGANYGYTF. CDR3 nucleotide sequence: TGTGCCAGCAGTCGGCCAGGAGCTAACTATGGCTACACCTTC.

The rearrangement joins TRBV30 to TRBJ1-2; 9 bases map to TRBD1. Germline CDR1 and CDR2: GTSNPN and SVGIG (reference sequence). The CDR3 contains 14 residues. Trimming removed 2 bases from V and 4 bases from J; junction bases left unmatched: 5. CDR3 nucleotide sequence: TGTGCCTGGAGTACCACAGGGGGCTTCTATGGCTACACCTTC. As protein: CAWSTTGGFYGYTF. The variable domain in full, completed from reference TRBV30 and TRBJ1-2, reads SQTIHQWPATLVQPVGSPLSLECTVEGTSNPNLYWYRQAAGRGLQLLFYSVGIGQISSEVPQNLSASRPQDRQFILSSKKLLLSDSGFYLCAWSTTGGFYGYTFGSGTRLTVV.

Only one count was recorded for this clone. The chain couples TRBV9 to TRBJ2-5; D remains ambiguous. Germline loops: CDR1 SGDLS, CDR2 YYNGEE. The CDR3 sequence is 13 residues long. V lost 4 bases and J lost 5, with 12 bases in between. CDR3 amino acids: CASSPVSTETQYF. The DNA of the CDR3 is TGTGCCAGCAGCCCCGTTTCCACGGAGACCCAGTACTTC.

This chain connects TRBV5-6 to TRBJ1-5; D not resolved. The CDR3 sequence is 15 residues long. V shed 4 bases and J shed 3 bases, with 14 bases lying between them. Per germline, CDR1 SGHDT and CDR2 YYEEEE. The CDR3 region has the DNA TGTGCCAGCAGCCCCGGGATCGGGGTCAATCAGCCCCAGCATTTT. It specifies CASSPGIGVNQPQHF. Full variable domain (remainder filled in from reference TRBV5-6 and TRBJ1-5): DAGVTQSPTHLIKTRGQQVTLRCSPKSGHDTVSWYQQALGQGPQFIFQYYEEEERQRGNFPDRFSGHQFPNYSSELNVNALLLGDSALYLCASSPGIGVNQPQHFGDGTRLSIL.

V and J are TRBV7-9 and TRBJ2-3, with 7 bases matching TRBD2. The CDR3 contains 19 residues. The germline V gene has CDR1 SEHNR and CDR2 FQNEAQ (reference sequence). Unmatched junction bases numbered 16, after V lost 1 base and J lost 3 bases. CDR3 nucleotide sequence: TGTGCCAGCAGCTTAGAGGTTAGGCTGGGAGGGCCAATAACAGATACGCAGTATTTT. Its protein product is CASSLEVRLGGPITDTQYF.

CDR3 in amino acids: CASSPEGLANTGELFF. In DNA, the CDR3 is TGTGCCAGCAGCCCCGAGGGACTAGCCAACACCGGGGAGCTGTTTTTT. The chain employs TRBV7-9 and TRBJ2-2, with 9 bases lining up with TRBD2. The length of the CDR3 is 16 residues. Germline trimming cut 5 bases from V and 2 bases from J; bases unmatched to any gene: 6. The germline gives CDR1 SEHNR, CDR2 FQNEAQ (reference sequence).